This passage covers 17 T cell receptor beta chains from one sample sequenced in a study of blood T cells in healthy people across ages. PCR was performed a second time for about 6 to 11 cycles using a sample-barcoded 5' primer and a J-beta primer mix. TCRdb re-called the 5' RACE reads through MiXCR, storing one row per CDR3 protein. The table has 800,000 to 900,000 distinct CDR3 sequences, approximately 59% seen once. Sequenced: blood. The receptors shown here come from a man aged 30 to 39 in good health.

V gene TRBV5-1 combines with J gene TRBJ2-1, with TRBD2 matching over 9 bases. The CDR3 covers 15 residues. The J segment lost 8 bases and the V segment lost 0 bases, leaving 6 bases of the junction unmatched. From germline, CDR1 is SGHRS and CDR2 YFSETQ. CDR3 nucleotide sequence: TGCGCCAGCAGCTTGGCACTAGCGGGCTCGGATGAGCAGTTCTTC. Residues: CASSLALAGSDEQFF. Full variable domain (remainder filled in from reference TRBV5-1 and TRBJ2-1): KAGVTQTPRYLIKTRGQQVTLSCSPISGHRSVSWYQQTPGQGLQFLFEYFSETQRNKGNFPGRFSGRQFSNSRSEMNVSTLELGDSALYLCASSLALAGSDEQFFGPGTRLTVL.

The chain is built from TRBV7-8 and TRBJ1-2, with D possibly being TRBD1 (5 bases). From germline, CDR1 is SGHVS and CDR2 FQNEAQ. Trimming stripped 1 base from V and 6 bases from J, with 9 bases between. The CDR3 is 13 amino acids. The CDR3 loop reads CASSLGGANGYTF. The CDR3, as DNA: TGTGCCAGCAGCTTAGGGGGCGCGAATGGCTACACCTTC. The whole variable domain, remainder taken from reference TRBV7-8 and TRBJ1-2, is GAGVSQSPRYKVAKRGQDVALRCDPISGHVSLFWYQQALGQGPEFLTYFQNEAQLDKSGLPSDRFFAERPEGSVSTLKIQRTQQEDSAVYLCASSLGGANGYTFGSGTRLTVV.

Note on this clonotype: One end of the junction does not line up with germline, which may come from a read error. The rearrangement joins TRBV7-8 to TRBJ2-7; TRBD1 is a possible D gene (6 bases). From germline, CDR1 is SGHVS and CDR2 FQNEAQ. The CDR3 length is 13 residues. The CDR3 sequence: CASSSDSSYEQHF. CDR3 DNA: TGTGCCAGCAGCTCGGACAGTTCCTACGAGCAGCACTTC.

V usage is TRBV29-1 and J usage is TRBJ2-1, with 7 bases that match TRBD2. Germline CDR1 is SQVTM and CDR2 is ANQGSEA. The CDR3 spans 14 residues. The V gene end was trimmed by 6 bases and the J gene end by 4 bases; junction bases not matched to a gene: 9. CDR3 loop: CSVPRLAPYNEQFF. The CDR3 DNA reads TGCAGCGTACCGCGACTAGCCCCTTACAATGAGCAGTTCTTC.

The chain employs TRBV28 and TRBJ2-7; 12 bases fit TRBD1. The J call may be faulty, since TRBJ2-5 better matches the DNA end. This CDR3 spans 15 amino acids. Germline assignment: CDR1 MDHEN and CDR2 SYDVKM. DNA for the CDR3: TGTGCCAGCAGTTCCGGGACAGGGGGCAAAGAGACCCAGTACTTC. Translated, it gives CASSSGTGGKETQYF.

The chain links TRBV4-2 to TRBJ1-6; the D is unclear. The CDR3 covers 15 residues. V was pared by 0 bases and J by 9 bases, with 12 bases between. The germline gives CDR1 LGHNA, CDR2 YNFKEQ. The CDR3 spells CASSQEGKPASPLHF. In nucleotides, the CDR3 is TGTGCCAGCAGCCAAGAAGGGAAGCCTGCTTCACCCCTCCACTTT.

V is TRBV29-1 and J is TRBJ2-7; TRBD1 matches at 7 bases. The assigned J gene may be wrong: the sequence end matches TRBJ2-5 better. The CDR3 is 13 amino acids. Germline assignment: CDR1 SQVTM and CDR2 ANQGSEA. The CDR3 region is CSVGEQGWETQYF. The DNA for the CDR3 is TGCAGCGTTGGTGAACAGGGGTGGGAGACCCAGTACTTC.

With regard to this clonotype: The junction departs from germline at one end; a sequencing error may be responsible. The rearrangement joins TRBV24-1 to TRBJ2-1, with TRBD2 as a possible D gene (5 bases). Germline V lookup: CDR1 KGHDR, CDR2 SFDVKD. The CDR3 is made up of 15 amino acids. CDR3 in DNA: TGTACCACCAGTGATAGACGGGATCCTTACAATGCGCAGTTCTTC. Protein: CTTSDRRDPYNAQFF.

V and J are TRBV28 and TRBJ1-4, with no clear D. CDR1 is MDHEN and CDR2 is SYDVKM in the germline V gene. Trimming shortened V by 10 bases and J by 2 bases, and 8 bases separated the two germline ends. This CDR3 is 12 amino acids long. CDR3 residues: CATHGTNEKLFF. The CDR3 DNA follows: TGTGCCACCCACGGTACTAATGAAAAACTGTTTTTT.

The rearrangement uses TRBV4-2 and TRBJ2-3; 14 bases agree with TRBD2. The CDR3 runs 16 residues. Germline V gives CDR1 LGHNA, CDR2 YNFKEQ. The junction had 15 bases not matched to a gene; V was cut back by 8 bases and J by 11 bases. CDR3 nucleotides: TGTGCCAGCGGACGAGGACTAGCGGGGGGCAACCACGTGCAGTATTTT. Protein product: CASGRGLAGGNHVQYF.

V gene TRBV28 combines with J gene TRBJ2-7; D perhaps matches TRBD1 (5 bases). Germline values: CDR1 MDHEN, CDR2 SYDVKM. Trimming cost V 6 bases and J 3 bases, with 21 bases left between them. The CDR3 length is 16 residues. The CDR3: CASRSLGEPGVYEQYF. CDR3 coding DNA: TGTGCCAGCAGGTCTCTAGGGGAACCTGGGGTCTACGAGCAGTACTTC. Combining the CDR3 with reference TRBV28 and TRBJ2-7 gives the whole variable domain DVKVTQSSRYLVKRTGEKVFLECVQDMDHENMFWYRQDPGLGLRLIYFSYDVKMKEKGDIPEGYSVSREKKERFSLILESASTNQTSMYLCASRSLGEPGVYEQYFGPGTRLTVT.

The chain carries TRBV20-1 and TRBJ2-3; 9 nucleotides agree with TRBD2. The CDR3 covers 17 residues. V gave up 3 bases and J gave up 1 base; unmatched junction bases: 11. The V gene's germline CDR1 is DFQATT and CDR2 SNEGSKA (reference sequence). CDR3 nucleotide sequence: TGCAGTGCTAGGGGACTAGCTTTTCCCAAGGGCACAGATACGCAGTATTTT. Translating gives CSARGLAFPKGTDTQYF.

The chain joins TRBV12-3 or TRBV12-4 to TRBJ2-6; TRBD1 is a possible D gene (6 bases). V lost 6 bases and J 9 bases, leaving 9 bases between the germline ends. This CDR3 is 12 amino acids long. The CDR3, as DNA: TGTGCCAGCAGACAGGGAGACAACGTCCTGACTTTC. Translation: CASRQGDNVLTF.

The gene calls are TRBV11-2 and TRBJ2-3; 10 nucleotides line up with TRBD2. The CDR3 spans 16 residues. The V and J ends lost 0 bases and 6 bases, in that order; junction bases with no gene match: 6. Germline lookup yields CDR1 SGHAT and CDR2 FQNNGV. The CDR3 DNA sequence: TGTGCCAGCAGCTTAGATCAAGCGGGGGGGCCTGATACGCAGTATTTT. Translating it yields CASSLDQAGGPDTQYF.

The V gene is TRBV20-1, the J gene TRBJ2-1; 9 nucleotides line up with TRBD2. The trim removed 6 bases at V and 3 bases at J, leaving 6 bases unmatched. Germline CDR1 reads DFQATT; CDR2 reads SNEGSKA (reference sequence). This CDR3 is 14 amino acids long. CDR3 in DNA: TGCAGTGCCCCGCGGGGGGGCTTCTACAATGAGCAGTTCTTC. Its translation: CSAPRGGFYNEQFF.

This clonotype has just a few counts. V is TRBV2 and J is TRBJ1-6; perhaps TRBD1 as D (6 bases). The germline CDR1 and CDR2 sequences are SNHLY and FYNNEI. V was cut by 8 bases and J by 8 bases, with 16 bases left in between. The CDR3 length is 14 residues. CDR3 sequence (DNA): TGTGCCAGCCCCGGCCCACAGGGAGATTCACCCCTCCACTTT. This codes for CASPGPQGDSPLHF.

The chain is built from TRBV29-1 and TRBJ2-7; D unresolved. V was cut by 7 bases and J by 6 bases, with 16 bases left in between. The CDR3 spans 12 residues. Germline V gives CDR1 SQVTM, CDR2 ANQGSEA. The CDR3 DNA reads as TGCAGCGCTGGCCTCGGAGAGGTCGAGCAGTACTTC. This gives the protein CSAGLGEVEQYF.